The 10 T cell receptor beta chains below come from one sample, sequenced in a study of OX40 agonist ivuxolimab in advanced cancers. This table comes from immunoSEQ multiplex PCR, and its TCRdb copy is limited to in-frame clones, with some not included. The sample consists of fewer than 85,000 clones, about 90% of them appearing once. This specimen was CD4+ or CD8+ T cells sorted from blood, taken in a trial of the OX40 agonist ivuxolimab. These receptors came from an adult with an advanced solid tumor such as melanoma, head and neck, liver or kidney cancer.

The V call is TRBV7-3, the J call TRBJ2-7, with a weak D call TRBD1 (6 bases). Germline assignment: CDR1 SGHTA and CDR2 FQGTGA. The CDR3 spans 13 residues. V was pared by 1 base and J by 3 bases, with 7 bases between. The CDR3 loop is CASSLMTGYEQYF. Here the CDR3 DNA reads TGTGCCAGCAGCTTAATGACAGGCTACGAGCAGTACTTC.

This chain links TRBV7-6 with TRBJ2-2; the D is unclear. The CDR3 totals 13 residues. V was clipped by 5 bases and J by 6 bases, with 10 bases between them. Germline V gene lookup returns CDR1 SGHVS and CDR2 FNYEAQ. Here the CDR3 reads CASSNQLAGELFF. CDR3 coding DNA: TGTGCCAGCAGCAACCAGTTGGCCGGGGAGCTGTTTTTT.

This chain connects TRBV7-9 to TRBJ2-5; a possible D gene is TRBD2 (5 bases). The CDR3 runs to 17 residues. Germline CDR1 is SEHNR and CDR2 is FQNEAQ (reference sequence). V lost 1 base and J lost 4, with 19 bases in between. This chain's CDR3 is CASSLGPRSAEGETQYF. The CDR3 DNA sequence: TGTGCCAGCAGCTTAGGGCCTCGTAGCGCGGAAGGAGAGACCCAGTACTTC.

The chain has TRBV25-1 and TRBJ1-1, with 8 positions matching TRBD1. CDR1 is MGHDK, CDR2 SYGVNS, per germline. V lost 3 bases, J lost 11 bases, and 11 bases stayed unmatched. The CDR3 is 14 amino acids. CDR3 sequence reads: CASSEGQARIGAFF. Here the CDR3 DNA reads TGTGCCAGCAGTGAGGGACAGGCTAGAATCGGGGCTTTCTTT.

V gene TRBV4-2 combines with J gene TRBJ2-5; a weak D match, TRBD2 (6 bases). This CDR3 is 15 amino acids long. Trimming removed 0 bases at V and 4 bases at J, with 12 bases between. The germline CDR1 and CDR2 sequences are LGHNA and YNFKEQ. The CDR3 loop reads CASSQEAGTAETQYF. The CDR3 region has the DNA TGTGCCAGCAGCCAAGAGGCGGGAACGGCAGAGACCCAGTACTTC.

With respect to this clone: Its ends do not fully match the called genes, so a read error is possible. This sequence joins TRBV7-9 and TRBJ2-1; D is ambiguous. In germline, CDR1 is SEHNR, CDR2 FQNEAQ (reference sequence). This CDR3 region has 11 residues. In nucleotides, the CDR3 is TGTGCCAGCAGCTTTTCCGGGCCGGCGATCTTC. This sequence encodes CASSFSGPAIF.

The chain employs TRBV4-1 and TRBJ2-1; tentative D call: TRBD2 (6 bases). The V gene lost 2 bases and the J gene lost 5 bases, with 10 bases spanning the gap. The CDR3 extends over 14 amino acids. Germline V lookup: CDR1 MGHRA, CDR2 YSYEKL. The CDR3 DNA is TGCGCCAGCAGCCAAATCCCGGGGGACAATGAGCAGTTCTTC. It codes for CASSQIPGDNEQFF.

V is TRBV6-6 and J is TRBJ2-2; D is ambiguous. The CDR3 has 11 amino acids. With 7 bases removed from V and 7 bases from J, the gap between germline ends came to 7 bases. CDR1 and CDR2 (germline): MNHNY, SVGAGI (reference sequence). The CDR3 DNA reads TGTGCCAGCAACCCCGGCGGGGAGCTGTTTTTT. The encoded protein is CASNPGGELFF.

J is TRBJ1-2 and V is TRBV28; the match to TRBD1 covers 12 bases. The CDR3 is 15 residues long. The V and J ends lost 6 bases and 7 bases, in that order; junction bases with no gene match: 9. CDR1 and CDR2 (germline): MDHEN, SYDVKM. The CDR3 loop is CASRDPGQGAVGYTF. As DNA, the CDR3 is TGTGCCAGCAGGGATCCGGGACAGGGGGCGGTTGGCTACACCTTC.

The chain has TRBV10-3 and TRBJ1-5, with no clear D. V was pared by 5 bases and J by 2 bases, with 10 bases between. Germline CDR1 is ENHRY and CDR2 is SYGVKD. The CDR3 is 14 amino acids. The CDR3 region has the DNA TGTGCCATCAGTCAGGACGGTGGCAATCAGCCCCAGCATTTT. It translates to CAISQDGGNQPQHF.